This T cell receptor (beta chain) was sequenced for a study of technical replicates of blood from a few donors. Germline CDR1 MGHDK, CDR2 SYGVNS. With V trimmed by 7 bases and J by 4 bases, 10 bases remained unmatched. The CDR3 extends over 15 amino acids. Profiling relied on immunoSEQ multiplex PCR, and the TCRdb table lists in-frame clones only, not all of them. The sample has about 83,000 clones, around 90% seen once. This clone was observed a single time. This chain joins TRBV25-1 and TRBJ2-5; TRBD1 matches 9 bases. The clonotype comes from a human donor in good health. Sequencing was done on a sample of T cells isolated from PBMCs. The CDR3 nucleotides are TGTGCCAGCAACCCAACAGGGGGCGCGAGAGAGACCCAGTACTTC. This translates into CASNPTGGARETQYF.